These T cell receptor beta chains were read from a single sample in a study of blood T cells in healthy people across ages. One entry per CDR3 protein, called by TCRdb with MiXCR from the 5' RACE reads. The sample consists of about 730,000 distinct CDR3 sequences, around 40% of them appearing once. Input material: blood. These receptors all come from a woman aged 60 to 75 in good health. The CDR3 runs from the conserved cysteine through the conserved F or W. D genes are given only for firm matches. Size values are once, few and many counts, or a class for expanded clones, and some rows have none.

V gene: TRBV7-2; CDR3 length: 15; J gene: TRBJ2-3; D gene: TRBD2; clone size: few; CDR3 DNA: TGTGCCAGCAGGTTACCGGGACTAGCGGCAGATACGCAGTATTTT; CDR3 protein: CASRLPGLAADTQYF
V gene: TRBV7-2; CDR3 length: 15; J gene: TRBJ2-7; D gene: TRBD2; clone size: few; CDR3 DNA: TGTGCCAGCAGCTTAGTGGTGGGAGGGGTTTACGAGCAGTACTTC; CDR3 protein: CASSLVVGGVYEQYF
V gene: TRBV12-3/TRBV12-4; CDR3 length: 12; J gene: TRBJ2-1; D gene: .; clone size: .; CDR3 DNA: TGTGCCAGCCGCGCCGGGGGCCCAACTCAGTTCTTC; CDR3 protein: CASRAGGPTQFF
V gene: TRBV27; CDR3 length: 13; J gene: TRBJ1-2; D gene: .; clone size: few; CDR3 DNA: TGTGCCAGCAGTTTCGGCAGAGTGAGTGGCTACACCTTC; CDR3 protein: CASSFGRVSGYTF
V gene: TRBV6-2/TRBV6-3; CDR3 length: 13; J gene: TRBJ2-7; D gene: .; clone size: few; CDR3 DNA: TGTGCCAGCAGTTACATCTCTCTGAACGAGCAGTACTTC; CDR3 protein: CASSYISLNEQYF
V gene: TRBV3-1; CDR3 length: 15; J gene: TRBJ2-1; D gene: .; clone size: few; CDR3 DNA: TGTGCCAGCAGCCAAGGGAGGGGGGGTCGGAGTGAGCAGTTCTTC; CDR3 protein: CASSQGRGGRSEQFF
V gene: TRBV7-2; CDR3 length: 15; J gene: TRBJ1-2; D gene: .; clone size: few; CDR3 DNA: TGTGCCAGCAGCTTAGCGGTGGATCCAAACTATGGCTACACCTTC; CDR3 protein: CASSLAVDPNYGYTF
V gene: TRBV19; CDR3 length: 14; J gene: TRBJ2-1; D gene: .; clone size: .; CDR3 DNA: TGTGCCACCTCTCAGGGTCTCTCCTACAATGAGCAGTTCTTC; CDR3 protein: CATSQGLSYNEQFF
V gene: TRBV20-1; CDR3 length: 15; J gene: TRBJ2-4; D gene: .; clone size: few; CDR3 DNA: TGCAGTGCTAGTTGGACCATCCCTATCAAAAACATTCAGTACTTC; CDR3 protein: CSASWTIPIKNIQYF
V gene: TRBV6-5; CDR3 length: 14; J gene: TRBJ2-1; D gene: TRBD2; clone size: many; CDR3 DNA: TGTGCCAGCGTAAGAGCGGGGGCCTTTAATGAGCAGTTCTTC; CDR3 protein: CASVRAGAFNEQFF
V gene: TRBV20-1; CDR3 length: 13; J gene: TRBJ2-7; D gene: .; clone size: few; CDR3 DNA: TGCAGTGCTATGGACAAGAACTACAATGAGCAGTACTTC; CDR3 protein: CSAMDKNYNEQYF
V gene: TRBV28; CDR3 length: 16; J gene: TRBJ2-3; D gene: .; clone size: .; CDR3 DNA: TGTGCCAGCAACTATAGGATTATGAAGGGAACAGATACGCAGTATTTT; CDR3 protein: CASNYRIMKGTDTQYF
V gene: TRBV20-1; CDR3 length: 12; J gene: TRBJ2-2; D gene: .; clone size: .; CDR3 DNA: TGCAGTGCTCTAGGTAACACCGGGGAGCTGTTTTTT; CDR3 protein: CSALGNTGELFF
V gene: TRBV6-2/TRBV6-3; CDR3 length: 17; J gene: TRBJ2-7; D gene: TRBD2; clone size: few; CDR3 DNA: TGTGCCAGCAGACACACTGGGATTAGCGGGAGTGCCTACGAGCAGTACTTC; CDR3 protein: CASRHTGISGSAYEQYF
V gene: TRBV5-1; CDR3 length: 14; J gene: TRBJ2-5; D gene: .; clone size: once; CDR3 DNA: TGCGCCAGCAGTATGGCGGACAGCAGGGAGACCCAGTACTTC; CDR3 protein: CASSMADSRETQYF
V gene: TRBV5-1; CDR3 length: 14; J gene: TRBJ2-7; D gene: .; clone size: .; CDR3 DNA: TGCGCCAGCAGCTGGGTGGGCCTAACCTACGAGCAGTACTTC; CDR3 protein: CASSWVGLTYEQYF
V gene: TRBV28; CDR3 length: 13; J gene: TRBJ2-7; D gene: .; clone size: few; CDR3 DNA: TGTGCCAGCACCCCCTGGGGCAGCTACGAGCAGTACTTC; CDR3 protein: CASTPWGSYEQYF
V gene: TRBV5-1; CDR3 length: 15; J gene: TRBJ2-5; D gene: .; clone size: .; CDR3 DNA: TGCGCCAGCAGCTTGGGTACTAGAACTCAAGAGACCCAGTACTTC; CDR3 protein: CASSLGTRTQETQYF